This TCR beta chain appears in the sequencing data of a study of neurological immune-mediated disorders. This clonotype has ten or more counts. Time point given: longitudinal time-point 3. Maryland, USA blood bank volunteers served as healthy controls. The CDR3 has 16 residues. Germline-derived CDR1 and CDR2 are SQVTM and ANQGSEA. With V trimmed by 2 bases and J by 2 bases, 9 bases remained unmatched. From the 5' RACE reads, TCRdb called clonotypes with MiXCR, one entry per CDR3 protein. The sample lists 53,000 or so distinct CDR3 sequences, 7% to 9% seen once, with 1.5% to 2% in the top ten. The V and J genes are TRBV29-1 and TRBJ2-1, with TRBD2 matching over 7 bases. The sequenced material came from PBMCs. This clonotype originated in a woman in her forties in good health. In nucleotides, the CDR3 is TGCAGCGTTGAATTGGGCGGGAGAGTCCCCTACAATGAGCAGTTCTTC. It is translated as CSVELGGRVPYNEQFF.